The 26 T cell receptor beta chains below come from one sample, sequenced in a study of blood T cell repertoires in COVID-19. Some clones are missing from TCRdb's copy, which holds only in-frame ones; the method was immunoSEQ multiplex PCR. The sample shows around 170,000 clones, over 70% of them seen only once. The sample taken for sequencing was PBMCs or T cells enriched from blood (not recorded which). These receptors were obtained from a man in his 60s who had been exposed to COVID-19.

The chain is built from TRBV5-1 and TRBJ2-7; 9 nucleotides align to TRBD2. J was trimmed by 12 bases and V by 1 base; bases with no gene match: 11. The germline CDR1 and CDR2 sequences are SGHRS and YFSETQ. The CDR3 length is 14 residues. The CDR3 nucleotides read TGCGCCAGCAGCTTGTCTCCAGGGCAAGCGGGAGGGTACTTC. This translates into CASSLSPGQAGGYF.

The chain couples TRBV19 to TRBJ2-1; 12 bases map to TRBD2. Germline CDR1 is LNHDA and CDR2 is SQIVND (reference sequence). V trimming: 3 bases; J trimming: 5 bases; junction bases outside the gene matches: 5. The CDR3 extends over 16 amino acids. Here the CDR3 reads CASSILGLAGNNEQFF. As DNA, the CDR3 is TGTGCCAGTAGTATTTTAGGACTAGCGGGAAACAATGAGCAGTTCTTC. The variable domain in full, completed from reference TRBV19 and TRBJ2-1, reads DGGITQSPKYLFRKEGQNVTLSCEQNLNHDAMYWYRQDPGQGLRLIYYSQIVNDFQKGDIAEGYSVSREKKESFPLTVTSAQKNPTAFYLCASSILGLAGNNEQFFGPGTRLTVL.

This clone has a handful of counts. The chain combines TRBV27 with TRBJ2-7; the match to TRBD1 covers 8 bases. Trimming cost V 5 bases and J 1 base; bases outside gene matches: 7. The CDR3 contains 15 residues. Germline V gives CDR1 MNHEY, CDR2 SMNVEV (reference sequence). The CDR3 here is CASSKDRVGSYEQYF. CDR3 DNA: TGTGCCAGCAGTAAGGACAGGGTGGGGTCCTACGAGCAGTACTTC.

The gene calls are TRBV20-1 and TRBJ2-1, with D uncertain. The germline V and J ends were trimmed by 4 bases and 15 bases, with 13 bases remaining between them. The germline CDR1 and CDR2 sequences are DFQATT and SNEGSKA (reference sequence). CDR3 length: 10 amino acids. The chain's CDR3 is CSAKHPPRFF. CDR3 DNA sequence: TGCAGTGCTAAGCACCCCCCCCGGTTCTTC.

The V call is TRBV7-7, the J call TRBJ2-1; D is possibly TRBD2 (6 bases). Trimming took off 0 bases at V and 7 bases at J, with 19 bases between the two ends. CDR3 length equals 17 residues. Germline lookup yields CDR1 SSHAT and CDR2 FNYEAQ (reference sequence). Here the CDR3 reads CASSLARGGGPENEQFF. The CDR3 DNA reads as TGTGCCAGCAGCTTAGCCCGCGGCGGAGGGCCTGAAAATGAGCAGTTCTTC.

This sequence joins TRBV12-3 or TRBV12-4 and TRBJ1-4; a possible D gene is TRBD1 (6 bases). V shed 7 bases and J shed 7 bases, with 10 bases lying between them. This CDR3 contains 12 residues. CDR3 in DNA: TGTGCCAGCACCGTAGGGGGTGAAAAACTGTTTTTT. This gives the protein CASTVGGEKLFF.

This chain uses TRBV5-6 with TRBJ1-4; D gene uncertain. The germline gives CDR1 SGHDT, CDR2 YYEEEE. This CDR3 contains 14 residues. V was trimmed by 4 bases and J by 6 bases, leaving 13 bases between them. CDR3 DNA sequence: TGTGCCAGCAGCCCGGGAAGTATAGATGAAAAACTGTTTTTT. Amino acids: CASSPGSIDEKLFF.

The chain employs TRBV21-1 and TRBJ2-3; TRBD1 is taken as the D call from the table, unchecked against the DNA. TRBV21-1 is labeled a pseudogene. This CDR3 region has 17 residues. The CDR3, as DNA: TGTGCCAGCAGCATCGGGACCCAGACAGGAATCACAGATACGCAGTATTTT. This translates into CASSIGTQTGITDTQYF.

This clone occurred once. The genes are TRBV27 and TRBJ2-7, with D possibly matching TRBD1 (6 bases). This CDR3 has 13 amino acids. Trimming removed 6 bases from V and 1 base from J, with 10 bases in between. Germline CDR1 reads MNHEY; CDR2 reads SMNVEV (reference sequence). The CDR3 protein is CASRQQGSYEQYF. The DNA for the CDR3 is TGTGCCAGCAGGCAACAGGGTTCCTACGAGCAGTACTTC.

J is TRBJ2-3 and V is TRBV19, with D possibly TRBD2 on 6 matching bases. This CDR3 has 15 amino acids. V lost 5 bases and J 3 bases, leaving 15 bases between the germline ends. Germline values: CDR1 LNHDA, CDR2 SQIVND (reference sequence). The CDR3 DNA sequence: TGTGCCAGTAGTTATCCGGGAGAGAGGACAGATACGCAGTATTTT. Its translation is CASSYPGERTDTQYF. Together with reference TRBV19 and TRBJ2-3, the CDR3 gives the full variable domain: DGGITQSPKYLFRKEGQNVTLSCEQNLNHDAMYWYRQDPGQGLRLIYYSQIVNDFQKGDIAEGYSVSREKKESFPLTVTSAQKNPTAFYLCASSYPGERTDTQYFGPGTRLTVL.

The chain links TRBV7-2 to TRBJ2-7; 11 bases agree with TRBD1. The V gene's germline CDR1 is SGHTA and CDR2 FQGNSA. The CDR3 has 15 residues. With V trimmed by 5 bases and J by 2 bases, 5 bases remained unmatched. DNA for the CDR3: TGTGCCAGCAGCGAAGGGACAGGGGGAGCCTACGAGCAGTACTTC. Its protein is CASSEGTGGAYEQYF. The full variable domain, rest sourced from reference TRBV7-2 and TRBJ2-7, is GAGVSQSPSNKVTEKGKDVELRCDPISGHTALYWYRQSLGQGLEFLIYFQGNSAPDKSGLPSDRFSAERTGGSVSTLTIQRTQQEDSAVYLCASSEGTGGAYEQYFGPGTRLTVT.

The genes are TRBV5-4 and TRBJ2-1, with 8 bases lining up with TRBD2. J lost 7 bases, V lost 4 bases, and 19 bases had no gene match. This CDR3 has 18 amino acids. Germline CDR1 is SGHNT and CDR2 is YYREEE (reference sequence). The CDR3 is CASSPPRSGSILPNEQFF. In DNA form, the CDR3 reads TGTGCCAGCAGCCCCCCCCGGAGCGGGAGTATTCTCCCAAATGAGCAGTTCTTC.

This rearrangement joins TRBV3-1 (or the pseudogene TRBV3-2) to TRBJ2-3, with D uncertain. The V end lost 6 bases, the J end lost 2 bases, and 15 bases lay between the germline ends. The CDR3 is made up of 15 amino acids. Germline V gene sequence: CDR1 LGHDT, CDR2 YNNKEL (reference sequence). CDR3 sequence reads: CASSRVRGLTDTQYF. CDR3 bases: TGTGCCAGCAGTCGAGTTCGAGGCCTCACAGATACGCAGTATTTT.

This chain links TRBV21-1 with TRBJ1-2. TRBV21-1 is a pseudogene locus. The CDR3 consists of 14 residues. The CDR3 protein is CASSFVETPYGYTF. The CDR3 DNA sequence: TGTGCCAGCAGCTTCGTAGAGACTCCCTATGGCTACACCTTC.

The chain is built from TRBV28 and TRBJ1-2; 11 bases line up with TRBD1. Germline V gene sequence: CDR1 MDHEN, CDR2 SYDVKM. V lost 6 bases, J lost 1 base, and 4 bases stayed unmatched. The CDR3 extends over 15 amino acids. DNA of the CDR3: TGTGCCAGCAGGACCGGGACAGGGGGTAACTATGGCTACACCTTC. Protein sequence: CASRTGTGGNYGYTF.

The J gene is TRBJ1-4, the V gene TRBV7-8; possible D gene TRBD1, 6 bases. Looked up from germline, CDR1 is SGHVS and CDR2 is FQNEAQ. With 2 bases removed from V and 1 base from J, the gap between germline ends came to 11 bases. The CDR3 is 16 amino acids. CDR3 sequence (DNA): TGTGCCAGCAGCTTAAACACAGGGCTAACTAATGAAAAACTGTTTTTT. As protein: CASSLNTGLTNEKLFF.

The chain uses TRBV11-2 and TRBJ1-4; the match to TRBD1 covers 7 bases. Trimming cost V 0 bases and J 7 bases; bases outside gene matches: 5. Germline CDR1 SGHAT, CDR2 FQNNGV. The CDR3 loop spans 15 amino acids. This CDR3 is CASSLERGPSEKLFF. The CDR3 DNA sequence: TGTGCCAGCAGCTTAGAGAGGGGGCCGTCTGAAAAACTGTTTTTT.

This chain uses TRBV7-8 with TRBJ2-7; D is uncertain. This CDR3 is 16 amino acids long. The germline CDR1 and CDR2 sequences are SGHVS and FQNEAQ. V was clipped by 1 base and J by 0 bases, with 13 bases between them. The CDR3 region has the DNA TGTGCCAGCAGCTTAGTGGCAGTTACCTCCTCCTACGAGCAGTACTTC. It is translated as CASSLVAVTSSYEQYF. Together with reference TRBV7-8 and TRBJ2-7, the CDR3 gives the full variable domain: GAGVSQSPRYKVAKRGQDVALRCDPISGHVSLFWYQQALGQGPEFLTYFQNEAQLDKSGLPSDRFFAERPEGSVSTLKIQRTQQEDSAVYLCASSLVAVTSSYEQYFGPGTRLTVT.

This clone was observed a handful of times. This chain links TRBV5-4 with TRBJ1-2; D possibly corresponds to TRBD1 (5 bases). CDR3 length equals 15 residues. The V end was cut by 0 bases, the J end by 8 bases, with 17 bases between. CDR1 and CDR2 (germline): SGHNT, YYREEE (reference sequence). CDR3 sequence (DNA): TGTGCCAGCAGCTTGGCGATCATGGGGCAGGAAGGCTACACCTTC. Encoded protein: CASSLAIMGQEGYTF.

This clone was observed a handful of times. The CDR3 nucleotides are TGCGCCAGCAGCCAAGATATGCAGGGAGGGCAAGAGACCCAGTACTTC. It translates to CASSQDMQGGQETQYF. The genes are TRBV4-1 and TRBJ2-5, with 7 bases matching TRBD2. The germline CDR1 and CDR2 sequences are MGHRA and YSYEKL. V lost 0 bases and J lost 2; bases outside the gene matches: 6. The CDR3 consists of 16 residues.

V gene TRBV19 combines with J gene TRBJ2-5; no firm D call. The CDR3 is 12 residues long. The germline V gene has CDR1 LNHDA and CDR2 SQIVND (reference sequence). V dropped 0 bases and J dropped 5 bases, with 4 bases sitting between them. CDR3 nucleotide sequence: TGTGCCAGTAGTATAGACGGGGAGACCCAGTACTTC. This codes for CASSIDGETQYF.

V gene TRBV6-4 combines with J gene TRBJ2-3; D unclear. V was trimmed by 5 bases and J by 8 bases, leaving 17 bases between them. In germline, CDR1 is MRHNA, CDR2 SNTAGT. CDR3 length equals 14 residues. Here the CDR3 DNA reads TGTGCCAGCAGTCGGTCTCCCGACGGCGGTACGCAGTATTTT. This codes for CASSRSPDGGTQYF.

This clone was counted once. This chain connects TRBV9 to TRBJ2-2; D call uncertain. The germline V gene has CDR1 SGDLS and CDR2 YYNGEE. The CDR3 loop spans 14 amino acids. Trimming removed 0 bases at V and 7 bases at J, with 10 bases between. DNA of the CDR3: TGTGCCAGCAGCGTAGTCAAAGAACACGGGGAGCTGTTTTTT. This codes for CASSVVKEHGELFF.

The genes are TRBV4-1 and TRBJ2-1; a possible D gene is TRBD2 (5 bases). Germline V gene sequence: CDR1 MGHRA, CDR2 YSYEKL. V was cut by 0 bases and J by 1 base, with 10 bases left in between. The CDR3 contains 16 residues. The CDR3 reads CASSQDRSGSYNEQFF. The CDR3 DNA reads as TGCGCCAGCAGCCAAGATAGGAGCGGATCCTACAATGAGCAGTTCTTC.

As for this clone: Germline is not matched at one junction end, which may reflect a read error. This chain links TRBV6-5 with TRBJ1-1; TRBD1 matches 8 bases. CDR3 length: 14 residues. CDR1 is MNHEY and CDR2 is SVGAGI in the germline V gene. CDR3 in amino acids: CASSQNRDRIVMRF. CDR3 bases: TGTGCCAGCAGCCAAAACCGGGACAGGATCGTCATGCGCTTT.

The chain recombines TRBV5-1 with TRBJ2-3, with 10 bases matching TRBD2. Per the germline V gene, CDR1 is SGHRS and CDR2 is YFSETQ. The CDR3 has 17 residues. V lost 4 bases to trimming and J lost 4 bases; unmatched junction nucleotides: 12. CDR3 sequence reads: CASSPRASGSTSDTQYF. The CDR3 DNA is TGCGCCAGCAGCCCGAGGGCTAGCGGGAGTACTTCAGATACGCAGTATTTT. The whole variable domain, remainder taken from reference TRBV5-1 and TRBJ2-3, is KAGVTQTPRYLIKTRGQQVTLSCSPISGHRSVSWYQQTPGQGLQFLFEYFSETQRNKGNFPGRFSGRQFSNSRSEMNVSTLELGDSALYLCASSPRASGSTSDTQYFGPGTRLTVL.